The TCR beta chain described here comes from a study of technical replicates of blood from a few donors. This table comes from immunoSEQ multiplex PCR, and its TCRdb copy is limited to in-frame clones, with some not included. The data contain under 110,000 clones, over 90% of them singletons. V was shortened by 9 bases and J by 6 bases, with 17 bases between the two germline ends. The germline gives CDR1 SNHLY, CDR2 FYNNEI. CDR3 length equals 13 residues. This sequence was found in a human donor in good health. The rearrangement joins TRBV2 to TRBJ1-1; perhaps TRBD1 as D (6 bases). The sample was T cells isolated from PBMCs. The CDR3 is CASSAGAGAEAFF. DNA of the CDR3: TGTGCCAGTTCCGCAGGGGCGGGCGCTGAAGCTTTCTTT. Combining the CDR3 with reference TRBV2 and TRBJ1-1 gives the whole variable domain EPEVTQTPSHQVTQMGQEVILRCVPISNHLYFYWYRQILGQKVEFLVSFYNNEISEKSEIFDDQFSVERPDGSNFTLKIRSTKLEDSAMYFCASSAGAGAEAFFGQGTRLTVV.